This record concerns one T cell receptor beta chain sequence. The clone's antigen remains unknown. Base qualities are not provided; no much larger clone lies one nucleotide away. TCR CDR3 regions were amplified from genomic DNA by multiplex PCR using the deep immunoSEQ assay. Extracted genomic DNA from each cell subset was distributed evenly across all wells of several immunoSEQ 96-well plates, and each plate was treated as a replicate. For sorted subsets, each replicate PCR was loaded with around 200 ng genomic DNA, equivalent to approximately 27,000 T cell genomes. The purified libraries were quantified using a Qubit 3.0 fluorometer, sized with a Bioanalyzer 2100, and then quantified again using the KAPA Library Quantification kit. A separate single-read 150-cycle Illumina NextSeq 550 flow cell was used to sequence each immunoSEQ 96-well plate. Concerning the study's data processing: The immunoSEQ output contained only junctional sequences without quality scores, so filtering could not match that applied to full-length reads. To assign V/J genes and CDR3, sequences were annotated against IMGT germline references using PyIR, a Python wrapper for IgBLAST v1.9. Reads with weak V/J assignments (E-value above 1e-6), missing CDR3, stop codons, out-of-frame junctions, or ambiguous translated residues were removed. A V3J clonotype was defined by an identical inferred V gene, J gene, and CDR3 amino acid sequence. Percentage overlap between repertoires was computed as shared unique clonotypes divided by the size of the smaller repertoire. RTK rarefaction, the Chao1 estimator, and Recon v2.1 estimates of unobserved clonotypes were used to assess repertoire richness. Generation probabilities for all TCRbeta clonotypes obtained by the gDNA method from a few donors were computed using OLGA. This immuneACCESS table, as held by TCRdb, lists in-frame sequences with V and J called but not all clones. Of the missing ones, under half trace to an unresolved V gene in checked studies; the others have no known cause. From that table come the V and J calls and clone size; the DNA was used to work out D and trimming. The sample includes approximately 1,000,000 clones, with roughly 80% observed a single time. The ten biggest clones cover 0.85% to 1% of the sample.

The donors were healthy, HIV-negative adults with no recently reported acute infections or vaccinations. Only Caucasian adults living in Nashville, Tennessee, USA were represented among the donors. CD4+ T cells were enriched by magnetic negative selection, after which naive cells were positively selected on CD45RA and the negative fraction was taken as the memory subset. Blood was obtained by leukapheresis, after which PBMCs were separated by Ficoll-Histopaque density gradient centrifugation and cryopreserved in liquid nitrogen vapor phase. Analytical flow cytometry was used to check the purity and quantity of each magnetically sorted T cell population. From each sorted fraction, genomic DNA was isolated and quantified by UV absorbance on a Nanodrop 2000c. This sample was included in a study of shared clonotypes between healthy human individuals (dated by TCRdb to about 2020). Notes on the research overall: Three men and a couple of women, aged 18 to 49 years, made up the cohort. For each donor, CD4 naive and CD4 memory were each given three plates, CD8 naive was given two plates, and CD8 memory was given one plate. To estimate repertoire size and how much clonotypes are shared between individuals, the study performed deep sequencing of blood TCR repertoires from roughly five healthy adults. Different laboratories and diverse techniques were used to prepare libraries and sequence TCR repertoires, to increase sequencing depth and limit assay-specific biases. Each donor's leukapheresis produced roughly between about 0.85 and 10 billion PBMCs.

What the study reported, not specific to this receptor: Naive subsets generally had larger estimated clonotype richness than memory subsets. Across four donors, 4.5% to 6.5% of naive CD4, approximately 3.5% of naive CD8, approximately 2.5% of memory CD4, and roughly 0.41% of memory CD8 clonotypes were shared. Sampling was restricted to blood, and TCR repertoires in tissues likely differ from the TCR repertoires found in blood. Because the study included only a small number of donors, the genetic and exposure-history diversity represented was limited. Compared with non-shared clonotypes, clonotypes shared by all four sorted-subset donors had higher generation probabilities. Pairwise subsampling led to the expectation that sequencing depth would affect the degree of clonotype sharing among donors. Even with the large sequencing depth, rarefaction of the sorted-subset datasets indicated that sequencing was incomplete.

Trimming removed 0 bases from V and 3 bases from J; the gene matches leave 3 bases unexplained. The germline V gene sets CDR1 to SGHRS and CDR2 to YFSETQ. The CDR3 contains 16 residues, cysteine and phenylalanine counted. The read is trimmed to its CDR3 DNA, 48 bases read in frame from base 1. Material: memory CD4+ T cells from PBMCs. What the cell subset or site label conveys for this sample: CD45RA-negative fraction. The chain couples TRBV5-1 to TRBJ2-3; 11 central bases correspond to TRBD2. The TCR comes from a man aged 18 to 29 in good health. Some clones in this sample may be carry-over from other donors' samples. The CDR3 protein sequence reads: CASSLEGTSGTDTQYF. The nucleotides read TGCGCCAGCAGCTTGGAGGGGACTAGCGGAACAGATACGCAGTATTTT.